This TCR beta chain was profiled in a study of blood T cells in healthy people across ages. Germline V gene data show CDR1 as SQVTM and CDR2 as ANQGSEA. Trimming cost V 0 bases and J 6 bases, with 12 bases left between them. This CDR3 has 13 residues. This clonotype was counted only a few times. It was with a sample-barcoded 5' primer and a J-beta primer mix that a second PCR of about 7 to 12 cycles was run. Every sample returned 2.5 million or more CDR3-containing paired-end reads. Each CDR3 protein gets one entry after TCRdb re-called the 5' RACE reads with MiXCR. Of around 1,000,000 distinct CDR3 sequences in the sample, less than 25% were seen once. This sample also appeared in a second study, on T cells of mothers and their children.

The receptor was isolated from a girl aged 2 to 9 in good health. Sequenced sample: blood. This sequence joins TRBV29-1 and TRBJ2-7; no clear D gene. The chain's CDR3 is CSVEDRSPSEQYF. CDR3 sequence (DNA): TGCAGCGTTGAAGATAGGTCCCCCTCCGAGCAGTACTTC.